This TCR beta chain stems from a study of blood T cell repertoires in COVID-19. Study context: Material from acute and convalescent COVID-19 was sourced from the United States, Italy and Spain.

In germline, CDR1 is SEHNR, CDR2 FQNEAQ (reference sequence). CDR3 length: 13 amino acids. The V and J ends lost 6 bases and 0 bases respectively, with 5 bases between them. In the authors' workflow: Estimated nucleated cell counts came from reference gene primer amplification. Assay: immunoSEQ multiplex PCR; the TCRdb copy retains only in-frame clones and omits some. V and J calls and clone size are given by that table; D and trimming were obtained from the DNA. The sample carries about 82,000 clones, about 80% recorded once. This receptor was taken from a woman aged 40-49 years with active or convalescent COVID-19. The chain recombines TRBV7-9 with TRBJ1-4; D gene ambiguous. Sequenced sample: peripheral blood. The chain's CDR3 is CASSGATNEKLFF. CDR3 nucleotide sequence: TGTGCCAGCAGTGGAGCAACTAATGAAAAACTGTTTTTT.